This TCR beta chain was sequenced for a study of Graves' ophthalmopathy and Graves' hyperthyroidism. In this cohort, patients with other autoimmune diseases, uncontrolled infections, pregnancy or lactation were excluded. As the template, RNA transcripts were used to amplify TCR beta CDR3 regions. First-round RT-PCR with HTBI primers preceded a second-round multiplex PCR. TCRdb re-called the multiplex PCR reads through MiXCR, storing one row per CDR3 protein. The sample has about 620,000 distinct CDR3 sequences; about 24% are singletons. Broader study findings: Clonotypes were expanded in thyroid at above 0.001 frequency, and most also appeared in blood. Ophthalmopathy was separated from stable hyperthyroidism by a 13-signature model with about 86% sensitivity and 81.08% specificity.

This clonotype was detected many times. The antigen remains unidentified. Sequenced sample: peripheral blood. This TCR derives from a young woman with stable Graves' hyperthyroidism. Some clones in this sample may be carry-over from other donors' samples.

This chain's CDR3 is CASSLVGGQMNTEAFF. In DNA form, the CDR3 reads TGCGCCAGCAGCTTGGTCGGGGGGCAAATGAACACTGAAGCTTTCTTT. V is TRBV5-1 and J is TRBJ1-1, with D maybe TRBD1 (6 bases). CDR1 and CDR2 from the germline V gene are SGHRS and YFSETQ. The CDR3 has 16 amino acids. V lost 0 bases and J lost 0, with 12 bases in between. Using reference TRBV5-1 and TRBJ1-1 for the parts outside the CDR3, the full variable domain is KAGVTQTPRYLIKTRGQQVTLSCSPISGHRSVSWYQQTPGQGLQFLFEYFSETQRNKGNFPGRFSGRQFSNSRSEMNVSTLELGDSALYLCASSLVGGQMNTEAFFGQGTRLTVV.